One sample yielded the 22 T cell receptor beta chains listed below, sequenced in a study of blood T cell repertoires in COVID-19. Method: immunoSEQ multiplex PCR; TCRdb's copy keeps in-frame clones and lacks some. The table has under 250,000 clones, about 86% seen once; the top ten hold about 9.8%. The specimen sequenced was PBMCs or T cells enriched from blood (not recorded which). The receptors stem from a woman aged 50 to 60 with acute COVID-19.

This chain uses TRBV7-2 with TRBJ2-3; D is undetermined. CDR3 size: 12 residues. The germline V and J ends were trimmed by 10 bases and 1 base, with 9 bases remaining between them. CDR1 is SGHTA and CDR2 is FQGNSA in the germline V gene. In nucleotides, the CDR3 is TGTGCCACCCGTACAGGCACAGATACGCAGTATTTT. Translating it yields CATRTGTDTQYF. Using reference TRBV7-2 and TRBJ2-3 for the parts outside the CDR3, the full variable domain is GAGVSQSPSNKVTEKGKDVELRCDPISGHTALYWYRQSLGQGLEFLIYFQGNSAPDKSGLPSDRFSAERTGGSVSTLTIQRTQQEDSAVYLCATRTGTDTQYFGPGTRLTVL.

The rearrangement uses TRBV30 and TRBJ2-7; TRBD2 matches at 8 bases. This CDR3 comprises 15 residues. Germline-derived CDR1 and CDR2 are GTSNPN and SVGIG (reference sequence). The trim removed 3 bases at V and 0 bases at J, leaving 7 bases unmatched. CDR3 nucleotides: TGTGCCTGGAGCCCCCCGGGAGGGGGCTCCTACGAGCAGTACTTC. The encoded protein is CAWSPPGGGSYEQYF.

The chain couples TRBV28 to TRBJ2-5; 9 nucleotides line up with TRBD1. The CDR3 covers 16 residues. V lost 4 bases, J lost 8 bases, and 14 bases stayed unmatched. Germline CDR1 is MDHEN and CDR2 is SYDVKM. This CDR3 reads CASSSTGGGPKLTQYF. As DNA, the CDR3 is TGTGCCAGCAGTTCGACAGGGGGTGGACCTAAATTAACCCAGTACTTC.

The rearrangement uses TRBV7-2 and TRBJ2-5; 7 bases are shared with TRBD1. The CDR3 is 15 residues long. V trimming: 2 bases; J trimming: 2 bases; junction bases outside the gene matches: 5. CDR1 is SGHTA, CDR2 FQGNSA, per germline. The CDR3 nucleotides read TGTGCCAGCAGCTTAACAGGGGCCACACAAGAGACCCAGTACTTC. Translation: CASSLTGATQETQYF.

The chain carries TRBV30 and TRBJ2-3; 8 nucleotides line up with TRBD2. The CDR3 totals 13 residues. V gave up 4 bases and J gave up 8 bases; unmatched junction bases: 8. Germline-derived CDR1 and CDR2 are GTSNPN and SVGIG (reference sequence). The CDR3 sequence: CAWNREGLGTQYF. The CDR3 DNA follows: TGTGCCTGGAACCGGGAGGGCCTTGGTACGCAGTATTTT.

V and J are TRBV2 and TRBJ2-3; TRBD2 agrees at 9 bases. Germline V gene data show CDR1 as SNHLY and CDR2 as FYNNEI. The CDR3 contains 16 residues. Losses at the gene ends were 2 bases for V and 1 base for J; bases not matched to a gene: 4. CDR3 in amino acids: CASSERASGGTDTQYF. The CDR3 nucleotides read TGTGCCAGCAGTGAACGGGCTAGCGGGGGCACAGATACGCAGTATTTT.

This chain links TRBV7-9 with TRBJ2-1; the D gene is possibly TRBD1 (6 bases). Germline values: CDR1 SEHNR, CDR2 FQNEAQ (reference sequence). With 1 base removed from V and 8 bases from J, the gap between germline ends came to 12 bases. The CDR3 is 14 residues long. The DNA of the CDR3 is TGTGCCAGCAGCTTAGTCGGGACACTGGATGAGCAGTTCTTC. It is translated as CASSLVGTLDEQFF. Combining the CDR3 with reference TRBV7-9 and TRBJ2-1 gives the whole variable domain DTGVSQNPRHKITKRGQNVTFRCDPISEHNRLYWYRQTLGQGPEFLTYFQNEAQLEKSRLLSDRFSAERPKGSFSTLEIQRTEQGDSAMYLCASSLVGTLDEQFFGPGTRLTVL.

The V and J genes are TRBV10-3 and TRBJ2-5, with a possible D match to TRBD2 (5 bases). Trimming cost V 2 bases and J 2 bases, with 9 bases left between them. This CDR3 has 14 residues. Germline V gives CDR1 ENHRY, CDR2 SYGVKD. The CDR3 reads CAISELPGQETQYF. Written as DNA, the CDR3 is TGTGCCATCAGTGAGCTCCCGGGGCAAGAGACCCAGTACTTC.

This chain joins TRBV6-1 and TRBJ2-6; D unresolved. Looked up from germline, CDR1 is MNHNS and CDR2 is SASEGT. The CDR3 totals 13 residues. V was clipped by 1 base and J by 10 bases, with 8 bases between them. The CDR3 sequence: CASSEGSPNVLTF. In DNA form, the CDR3 reads TGTGCCAGCAGTGAAGGTAGCCCGAACGTCCTGACTTTC.

V is TRBV25-1 and J is TRBJ1-2; TRBD1 is a possible D gene (6 bases). Germline V lookup: CDR1 MGHDK, CDR2 SYGVNS. The CDR3 runs to 14 residues. The V end was cut by 4 bases, the J end by 4 bases, with 13 bases between. The CDR3 region has the DNA TGTGCCAGCAGTGGGACAGTCCTGGCCTATGGCTACACCTTC. This encodes CASSGTVLAYGYTF.

V is TRBV7-8 and J is TRBJ1-6; D gene ambiguous. The CDR3 extends over 13 amino acids. Germline loops: CDR1 SGHVS, CDR2 FQNEAQ. V was pared by 5 bases and J by 7 bases, with 9 bases between. DNA for the CDR3: TGTGCCAGCAGCCGTGAGGAAAATTCACCCCTCCACTTT. As protein: CASSREENSPLHF.

CDR3 sequence (DNA): TGTGCCTGGAGTGGGGGACAGGGAACCCAAGAGACCCAGTACTTC. Protein product: CAWSGGQGTQETQYF. This chain connects TRBV30 to TRBJ2-5, with 9 bases aligning to TRBD1. The germline V gene encodes CDR1 GTSNPN and CDR2 SVGIG (reference sequence). Trimming cost V 1 base and J 1 base; bases outside gene matches: 4. The CDR3 has 15 residues.

The rearrangement uses TRBV11-2 and TRBJ2-7; no reliable D call. V was shortened by 0 bases and J by 2 bases, with 14 bases between the two germline ends. Germline assignment: CDR1 SGHAT and CDR2 FQNNGV. The CDR3 totals 16 residues. Here the CDR3 reads CASSLDFRLAPYEQYF. DNA for the CDR3: TGTGCCAGCAGCTTAGATTTCCGTTTGGCTCCCTACGAGCAGTACTTC.

The CDR3 bases are TGTGCCAGCAGTTTATCCCGGCTAGCGGGAGGAGGTGGGGCCAACGTCCTGACTTTC. Its translation is CASSLSRLAGGGGANVLTF. The rearrangement links TRBV28 to TRBJ2-6; 11 bases map to TRBD2. V lost 1 base, J lost 3 bases, and 8 bases stayed unmatched. The CDR3 runs 19 residues. CDR1 and CDR2 (germline): MDHEN, SYDVKM.

The rearrangement links TRBV28 to TRBJ1-4; D is undetermined. The CDR3 contains 12 residues. Trimming removed 3 bases from V and 8 bases from J, with 7 bases in between. The germline V gene has CDR1 MDHEN and CDR2 SYDVKM. The CDR3 protein is CASSLAGEKLFF. DNA of the CDR3: TGTGCCAGCAGTTTGGCCGGGGAAAAACTGTTTTTT. The variable domain in full, completed from reference TRBV28 and TRBJ1-4, reads DVKVTQSSRYLVKRTGEKVFLECVQDMDHENMFWYRQDPGLGLRLIYFSYDVKMKEKGDIPEGYSVSREKKERFSLILESASTNQTSMYLCASSLAGEKLFFGSGTQLSVL.

The V gene is TRBV5-3, the J gene TRBJ2-7, with a possible D match to TRBD1 (5 bases). TRBV5-3 is marked as an open reading frame, function uncertain. The CDR3 loop spans 16 amino acids. V was trimmed by 1 base and J by 3 bases, leaving 17 bases between them. The chain's CDR3 is CARSLLKGSGRYEQYF. In DNA, the CDR3 is TGTGCCAGAAGCTTGCTGAAGGGCTCAGGGCGCTACGAGCAGTACTTC.

The chain recombines TRBV14 with TRBJ2-1; 8 positions agree with TRBD2. This CDR3 comprises 22 residues. The junction had 25 bases not matched to a gene; V was cut back by 4 bases and J by 2 bases. Germline loops: CDR1 SGHDN, CDR2 FVKESK. The CDR3: CASSPALGRGGATRVTYNEQFF. Here the CDR3 DNA reads TGTGCCAGCAGCCCGGCTCTAGGACGGGGGGGCGCTACTAGAGTGACCTACAATGAGCAGTTCTTC.

This chain connects TRBV5-1 to TRBJ2-2, with TRBD1 identical over 8 bases. Losses at the gene ends were 0 bases for V and 5 bases for J; bases not matched to a gene: 6. The CDR3 spans 16 residues. CDR1 is SGHRS, CDR2 YFSETQ, per germline. The chain's CDR3 is CASSLGTGGRTGELFF. CDR3 DNA: TGCGCCAGCAGCTTGGGAACAGGGGGGAGAACCGGGGAGCTGTTTTTT.

This clone was recorded only once. The chain couples TRBV28 to TRBJ2-1; 7 bases map to TRBD2. J lost 7 bases, V lost 0 bases, and 3 bases had no gene match. The CDR3 is 14 amino acids. Per germline, CDR1 MDHEN and CDR2 SYDVKM. The CDR3 nucleotides are TGTGCCAGCAGTTTATGGGGCGGGGGAAATGAGCAGTTCTTC. It yields the protein CASSLWGGGNEQFF.

The V gene is TRBV28, the J gene TRBJ2-3; D might be TRBD1 (6 bases). The germline V gene encodes CDR1 MDHEN and CDR2 SYDVKM. There are 15 residues in the CDR3. Between the trimmed V and J ends, which lost 7 bases and 5 bases, there was a span of 19 bases. The CDR3 DNA follows: TGTGCCAGCACCTCAATGGGAGCAGGGGAAGATACGCAGTATTTT. Protein product: CASTSMGAGEDTQYF.

Notes on this clone: Within the sample, other DNA sequences also encode this same CDR3. The rearrangement uses TRBV7-9 and TRBJ2-7; TRBD2 might be the D (5 bases). The V end lost 2 bases, the J end lost 6 bases, and 8 bases lay between the germline ends. The CDR3 totals 12 residues. Germline lookup yields CDR1 SEHNR and CDR2 FQNEAQ (reference sequence). Written as DNA, the CDR3 is TGTGCCAGCAGCTTAATAGGGAGCGAGCAGTACTTC. Its translation: CASSLIGSEQYF.

This chain connects TRBV25-1 to TRBJ2-5; 7 nucleotides align to TRBD1. The CDR3 spans 14 residues. Germline CDR1 MGHDK, CDR2 SYGVNS. With 2 bases clipped from V and 5 bases from J, the junction kept 5 bases outside the gene matches. The CDR3 coding sequence is TGTGCCAGCAGTGAACCCAACAGGGGTGAGACCCAGTACTTC. It codes for CASSEPNRGETQYF.